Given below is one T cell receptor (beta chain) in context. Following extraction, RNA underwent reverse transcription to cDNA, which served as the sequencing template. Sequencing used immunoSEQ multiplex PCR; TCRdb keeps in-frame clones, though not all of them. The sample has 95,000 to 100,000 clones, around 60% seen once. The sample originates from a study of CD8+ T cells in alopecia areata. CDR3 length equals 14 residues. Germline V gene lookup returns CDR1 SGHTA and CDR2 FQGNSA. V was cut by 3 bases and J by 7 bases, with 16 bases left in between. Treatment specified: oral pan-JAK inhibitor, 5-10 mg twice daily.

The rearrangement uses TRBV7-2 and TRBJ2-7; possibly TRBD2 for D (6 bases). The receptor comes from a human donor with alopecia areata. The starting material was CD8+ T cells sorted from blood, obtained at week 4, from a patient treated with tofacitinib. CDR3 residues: CASSFGGGSWEQYF. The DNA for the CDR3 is TGTGCCAGCAGCTTTGGGGGAGGATCGTGGGAGCAGTACTTC.